This TCR beta chain comes out of a study of monozygotic twins with inflammatory bowel disease. Points from the study as a whole: A lone strong IBD-associated signal or clonotype found no support. IBD patients shared fewer clonotypes with other individuals than healthy twins, especially patients with disease activity signs.

Germline values: CDR1 ENHRY, CDR2 SYGVKD. The CDR3 contains 12 residues. Reprocessing the 5' RACE reads, TCRdb reports a single entry for every CDR3 protein and omits DNA. This sample's clone table lists a few hundred thousand distinct CDR3 sequences. About this clonotype itself: The target antigen is unknown.

The TCR originated in a human donor with ulcerative colitis or Crohn's disease, or a healthy co-twin of an affected twin (not recorded which). The chain couples TRBV10-3 to TRBJ2-3. Sequenced material: blood. The CDR3 is CAISEWGDTQYF.